These 10 T cell receptor beta chains originate from one sample sequenced in a study of beta chain features in type 1 diabetes. The study reverse transcribed the entire isolated RNA, so it sequenced expressed TCRB transcripts. Only in-frame clones appear in the TCRdb table, and some are missing; sequencing was by immunoSEQ multiplex PCR. The sample has 140,000 to 150,000 clones, 48% seen once; the top ten hold around 0.42%. The sample consisted of Tregs from blood. The receptor set was obtained from a young man in good health.

The rearrangement uses TRBV5-6 and TRBJ1-4; 8 nucleotides line up with TRBD1. CDR1 is SGHDT and CDR2 is YYEEEE in the germline V gene. The length of the CDR3 is 15 residues. J gave up 6 bases and V 0 bases, and 4 bases lay outside the gene matches. The CDR3 loop is CASSLAGQGHEKLFF. CDR3 sequence (DNA): TGTGCCAGCAGCTTGGCTGGACAGGGACATGAAAAACTGTTTTTT.

The chain carries TRBV28 and TRBJ1-1; 7 nucleotides align to TRBD1. Germline assignment: CDR1 MDHEN and CDR2 SYDVKM. This CDR3 is 13 amino acids long. After removal of 10 bases from V and 5 bases from J, the junction contained 10 bases not matched to a gene. CDR3: CATNRGRKTEAFF. CDR3 in DNA: TGTGCCACCAACAGGGGAAGAAAAACTGAAGCTTTCTTT.

This sequence joins TRBV29-1 and TRBJ2-5, with 13 nucleotides matching TRBD2. The J call may be in error: the DNA end matches TRBJ2-7 better. Germline CDR1 reads SQVTM; CDR2 reads ANQGSEA. This CDR3 is built from 14 residues. CDR3 sequence reads: CSVLRTSGSNEQYF. The CDR3 DNA reads TGCAGCGTCTTAAGGACTAGCGGGAGTAACGAGCAGTACTTC.

This chain uses TRBV15 with TRBJ2-1, with 7 bases lining up with TRBD2. The CDR3 runs 15 residues. Trimming cost V 1 base and J 7 bases; bases outside gene matches: 7. Germline V gene lookup returns CDR1 LNHNV and CDR2 YYDKDF (reference sequence). The CDR3: CATSRGLAARNEQFF. The CDR3 DNA is TGTGCCACCAGCAGAGGTCTAGCGGCTCGGAATGAGCAGTTCTTC. Looking up the rest from reference TRBV15 and TRBJ2-1 gives the full variable domain: DAMVIQNPRYQVTQFGKPVTLSCSQTLNHNVMYWYQQKSSQAPKLLFHYYDKDFNNEADTPDNFQSRRPNTSFCFLDIRSPGLGDTAMYLCATSRGLAARNEQFFGPGTRLTVL.

V and J are TRBV16 and TRBJ1-2, with 10 positions matching TRBD1. Germline V gives CDR1 KGHSY, CDR2 FQNENV. V shed 3 bases, J shed 3 bases, and the junction held 1 base outside the gene matches. The CDR3 is 14 residues long. CDR3 loop: CASSQGQGYYGYTF. The DNA of the CDR3 is TGTGCCAGCAGCCAGGGACAGGGGTACTATGGCTACACCTTC.

The rearrangement uses TRBV28 and TRBJ1-2; 7 positions agree with TRBD1. The CDR3 is 14 amino acids. V lost 2 bases to trimming and J lost 4 bases; unmatched junction nucleotides: 4. CDR1 is MDHEN, CDR2 SYDVKM, per germline. CDR3 bases: TGTGCCAGCAGTTTACGCGGACAGGTCTATGGCTACACCTTC. Translating gives CASSLRGQVYGYTF.

The chain joins TRBV19 to TRBJ1-1, with TRBD1 matching 7 bases. CDR1 and CDR2 (germline): LNHDA, SQIVND (reference sequence). The V and J ends lost 6 bases and 5 bases, in that order; junction bases with no gene match: 6. The CDR3 is made up of 13 amino acids. This CDR3 is CASRKQGSTEAFF. As DNA, the CDR3 is TGTGCCAGTAGGAAACAGGGGTCAACTGAAGCTTTCTTT.

The rearrangement links TRBV6-1 to TRBJ1-2, with 11 nucleotides matching TRBD1. This CDR3 is 15 amino acids long. The germline gives CDR1 MNHNS, CDR2 SASEGT. V lost 10 bases and J lost 2; bases outside the gene matches: 9. The CDR3, as DNA: TGTGCCACCGGTGGGGGACAGGGGGGAAACTATGGCTACACCTTC. It specifies CATGGGQGGNYGYTF.

This clone appeared a few times. The chain employs TRBV28 and TRBJ2-5; D uncertain. CDR1 and CDR2 (germline): MDHEN, SYDVKM. The V and J ends lost 7 bases and 5 bases respectively, with 8 bases between them. The CDR3 spans 11 residues. The CDR3 loop reads CASTLRETQYF. For the CDR3, the DNA is TGTGCCAGCACCCTCAGGGAGACCCAGTACTTC.

This chain connects TRBV27 to TRBJ2-1; no clear D. Germline V gene sequence: CDR1 MNHEY, CDR2 SMNVEV (reference sequence). This CDR3 is 12 amino acids long. V dropped 6 bases and J dropped 10 bases, with 13 bases sitting between them. The CDR3 region has the DNA TGTGCCAGCAGCAAAATGGTCGGGGAGCAGTTCTTC. Translation gives CASSKMVGEQFF.